The clone carrying this TCR beta chain showed up just a few times. Some clones are missing from TCRdb's copy, which holds only in-frame ones; the method was immunoSEQ multiplex PCR. The sample lists around 300,000 clones; around four fifths were seen once. The data are from a study of blood T cell repertoires in COVID-19. Looking at the study overall: COVID-19 samples collected from the United States, Italy and Spain covered acute and convalescent phases. PBMCs, B-cell-depleted T cells, or T cells provided the cDNA or gDNA that made up the material.

The germline gives CDR1 SGHRS, CDR2 YFSETQ. V lost 1 base and J 3 bases, leaving 13 bases between the germline ends. This CDR3 is 15 amino acids long. The sequence came from a woman between 50 and 59 years old with active or convalescent COVID-19. Sequencing used peripheral blood. V is TRBV5-1 and J is TRBJ1-1, with D possibly being TRBD1 (6 bases). The chain's CDR3 is CASSLRLGGDTEAFF. DNA for the CDR3: TGCGCCAGCAGCTTGCGGCTAGGGGGGGACACTGAAGCTTTCTTT.